This entry is about one T cell receptor beta chain. The antigen remains unidentified. V lost 3 bases to trimming and J lost 6 bases; unmatched junction nucleotides: 11. Per the germline V gene, CDR1 is SGDLS and CDR2 is YYNGEE. The CDR3 runs to 16 residues. This specimen comes from a study of T cells in localized non-small cell lung cancer. Study conclusions and caveats: Higher adjacent-lung clonality was associated with shorter survival.

This table comes from immunoSEQ multiplex PCR, and its TCRdb copy is limited to in-frame clones, with some not included. This sample yields around 50,000 clones, of which roughly 90% are seen a single time; 5.2% belongs to the top ten. V usage is TRBV9 and J usage is TRBJ2-2, with TRBD1 matching over 7 bases. This TCR derives from a woman aged 40-70 years with stage I lung adenocarcinoma. The sequences come from peripheral blood, collected before any cancer treatment. The CDR3 sequence is CASSENPGQRAGELFF. CDR3 bases: TGTGCCAGCAGCGAGAATCCGGGACAGCGAGCCGGGGAGCTGTTTTTT.